The following is a TCR beta chain sequence with its context. In the source study's methods: Amplification with reference gene primers provided the estimates of nucleated cell counts. Using immunoSEQ multiplex PCR, the repertoire was profiled, and TCRdb retains in-frame clones only, with some absent. The V and J calls and the clone size are those of that table, but D and trimming were determined from the DNA. The table shows about 260,000 clones, with over 80% occurring only once. V shed 5 bases, J shed 0 bases, and the junction held 2 bases outside the gene matches. This CDR3 is built from 17 residues. Germline CDR1 and CDR2: SGHTA and FQGNSA. This specimen belongs to a study of blood T cell repertoires in COVID-19. Across the whole study: Italy, Spain and the United States were the sources of the convalescent and acute COVID-19 samples. T cells, B-cell-depleted T cells, or PBMCs supplied cDNA or gDNA.

Source material: peripheral blood. This clonotype was obtained from a woman in her forties who had recovered from COVID-19. The V call is TRBV7-2, the J call TRBJ2-6; 12 bases fit TRBD1. CDR3 loop: CASSGTGGSSGANVLTF. The CDR3 DNA reads TGTGCCAGCAGCGGGACAGGGGGCTCCTCTGGGGCCAACGTCCTGACTTTC.